This is a list of T cell receptor beta chains from one sample in a study of CD8+ T cells in alopecia areata. Assay used: immunoSEQ multiplex PCR; TCRdb lists only in-frame clones, some missing. Here the sample spans 150,000 to 200,000 clones, approximately 52% being singletons. The sequences come from CD4+ T cells sorted from blood, collected at approximately week 61, from a patient treated with tofacitinib. These receptors were taken from a human donor with alopecia areata. Each CDR3 is given with its conserved first and last residue. Each record gives: V gene, clone size, J gene, D gene, CDR3 length, CDR3 DNA, CDR3 protein. The D gene is left open where the match is weak. For some rows the clone size is stated as once, few or many, or as a class when expanded; others skip it.

TRBV9	.	TRBJ2-5	.	13	TGTGCCAGCAGCGGCAGGGTGCGGGAGACCCAGTACTTC	CASSGRVRETQYF
TRBV15	.	TRBJ2-3	TRBD2	18	TGTGCCACCAGCAAGGGGTTCGGCGGGGGGCAGGGCACAGATACGCAGTATTTT	CATSKGFGGGQGTDTQYF
TRBV29-1	.	TRBJ2-1	.	14	TGCAGCGTTAGGGCGGACAAGGTAAGGTCGGAGCAGTTCTTC	CSVRADKVRSEQFF
TRBV7-9	.	TRBJ2-4	.	14	TGTGCCAGCAGCCCCACATTAGCCAAAAACATTCAGTACTTC	CASSPTLAKNIQYF
TRBV7-9	.	TRBJ2-2	.	14	TGTGCCAGCAGCTTAGGCAAGGCCACCGGGGAGCTGTTTTTT	CASSLGKATGELFF
TRBV6-1	.	TRBJ1-5	.	11	TGTGCCAGCAGCTTCAATCAGCCCCAGCATTTT	CASSFNQPQHF
TRBV4-1	.	TRBJ1-1	.	17	TGCGCCAGCAGCCAAGACAAAGCGCGTCCCGGAGCCACTGAAGCTTTCTTT	CASSQDKARPGATEAFF
TRBV15	once	TRBJ1-2	.	15	TGTGCCACCAGCAGAGAAGAAGGTCTGAACTATGGCTACACCTTC	CATSREEGLNYGYTF
TRBV7-6	.	TRBJ2-2	.	12	TGTGCCAGCAGCTTAGCCGAAGGGGAGCTGTTTTTT	CASSLAEGELFF
TRBV10-3	.	TRBJ2-1	TRBD2	16	TGTGCCACCCGACCGCGGGGGGCGGGCTCCTACAATGAGCAGTTCTTC	CATRPRGAGSYNEQFF
TRBV11-3	.	TRBJ2-3	TRBD1	16	TGTGCCAGCAGCCGTCGGGACAGGGGGCGCACAGATACGCAGTATTTT	CASSRRDRGRTDTQYF
TRBV6-5	.	TRBJ1-2	TRBD1	16	TGTGCCAGCAGTTACTCGAAATCCGGGACAGGGCATGGCTACACCTTC	CASSYSKSGTGHGYTF
TRBV6-1	.	TRBJ1-1	.	13	TGTGCCAGCAAGGTGGGCACGAACACTGAAGCTTTCTTT	CASKVGTNTEAFF
TRBV10-3	.	TRBJ2-7	TRBD1	16	TGTGCCATCAGTGAGTCGACAGGGACCAACTCCTACGAGCAGTACTTC	CAISESTGTNSYEQYF
TRBV6-1	.	TRBJ1-6	.	15	TGTGCCAGCAGTGAAGGGATGATAAGGATATCACCCCTCCACTTT	CASSEGMIRISPLHF
TRBV9	.	TRBJ2-5	.	14	TGTGCCAGCAGCGTAGGCGATCTCCAAGAGACCCAGTACTTC	CASSVGDLQETQYF
TRBV30	.	TRBJ2-5	TRBD2	14	TGTGCCTTGTCCTCATCGGGGGGGCAAGAGACCCAGTACTTC	CALSSSGGQETQYF
TRBV6-1	.	TRBJ1-6	.	14	TGTGCCAGCAGTCCCCGGGGTGGGGATTCACCCCTCCACTTT	CASSPRGGDSPLHF
TRBV12-5	.	TRBJ2-1	.	12	TGTGCTAGTGGTCCAGGACGAACAGAGCAGTTCTTC	CASGPGRTEQFF
TRBV9	few	TRBJ1-1	.	13	TGTGCCAGCAGCGTAGCTATTGTTTCTGAAGCTTTCTTT	CASSVAIVSEAFF
TRBV30	.	TRBJ1-2	.	12	TGTGCCTGGAGTGTAGCCACATATGGCTACACCTTC	CAWSVATYGYTF
TRBV2	once	TRBJ1-2	TRBD1	10	TGTGCCAGCAGTCAGACAGGGGCCCGCTTC	CASSQTGARF
TRBV6-4	.	TRBJ1-2	.	15	TGTGCCAGCAGTGACAGGCCAGGGATTGGCTATGGCTACACCTTC	CASSDRPGIGYGYTF
TRBV4-1	.	TRBJ2-3	TRBD1	17	TGCGCCAGCAGCCAAGCACTCTGGACAGGAGGCGCAGATACGCAGTATTTT	CASSQALWTGGADTQYF
TRBV7-3	.	TRBJ2-4	TRBD2	15	TGTGCCAGCAGCTTATTAGGTCTAGCGGGGGATGTTCAGTACTTC	CASSLLGLAGDVQYF
TRBV11-2	.	TRBJ2-5	.	11	TGTGCCAGCAGCTTAGTGGAGACCCAGTACTTC	CASSLVETQYF
TRBV5-1	few	TRBJ2-7	.	14	TGCGCCAGCAGCTTGGAGGGCGGTACCTACGAGCAGTACTTC	CASSLEGGTYEQYF
TRBV6-5	.	TRBJ2-7	.	15	TGTGCCAGCAGTTACCACCGCCAGGGGAGGAACGAGCAGTACTTC	CASSYHRQGRNEQYF
TRBV29-1	.	TRBJ1-3	.	14	TGCAGCGTTGCTGGGAGTATGGCTGGAAACACCATATATTTT	CSVAGSMAGNTIYF
TRBV7-6	.	TRBJ2-5	.	15	TGTGCCAGCAGCTTAGCGTCTTCCGCTGGTGAGACCCAGTACTTC	CASSLASSAGETQYF
TRBV4-1	.	TRBJ1-1	.	15	TGCGCCAGCAGCCAAGAGGGGGGGTCCCTTCGGGAAGCTTTCTTT	CASSQEGGSLREAFF
TRBV10-3	few	TRBJ2-3	TRBD2	14	TGTGCCACAATGACTAGCTTTGGGACAGATACGCAGTATTTT	CATMTSFGTDTQYF
TRBV29-1	.	TRBJ2-1	.	15	TGCAGCGTCGCCCCTTGGCAGCTTTTAGGCAATGAGCAGTTCTTC	CSVAPWQLLGNEQFF
TRBV30	.	TRBJ1-2	.	13	TGTGCCTGGAGTTCGGACACCAACTATGGCTACACCTTC	CAWSSDTNYGYTF
TRBV5-1	.	TRBJ2-3	.	17	TGCGCCAGCAGCCATGACTTCTCCCGCGGGTCCCCAGATACGCAGTATTTT	CASSHDFSRGSPDTQYF
TRBV7-6	.	TRBJ2-2	.	13	TGTGCCAGCAGCCTACAGGGAACCGGGGAGCTGTTTTTT	CASSLQGTGELFF
TRBV9	.	TRBJ1-1	.	13	TGTGCCAGCAGCCTAGGGGGAAATCCCGAAGCTTTCTTT	CASSLGGNPEAFF
TRBV6-5	.	TRBJ2-5	TRBD1	13	TGTGCCAGCAGTTGGACAGGACAAGAGACCCAGTACTTC	CASSWTGQETQYF
TRBV29-1	.	TRBJ2-4	.	11	TGCAGCGTCGTAGCCAAAAACATTCAGTACTTC	CSVVAKNIQYF
TRBV19	.	TRBJ1-1	.	15	TGTGCCAGTAGGTCCCCGGGTTCAGTGAACACTGAAGCTTTCTTT	CASRSPGSVNTEAFF
TRBV2	few	TRBJ1-5	.	13	TGTGCCAGCAGTGGGACTGGTAATCAGCCCCAGCATTTT	CASSGTGNQPQHF
TRBV6-5	few	TRBJ1-1	TRBD1	12	TGTGCCAGCAGGGGACAGGGGGATGAAGCTTTCTTT	CASRGQGDEAFF
TRBV5-1	.	TRBJ2-7	.	12	TGCGCCAGTTCCCTGGAGGCGGGTGAGCAGTACTTC	CASSLEAGEQYF
TRBV7-2	few	TRBJ2-1	TRBD1	14	TGTGCCAGCAGCGGCCGGACAGGGCCAGATGAGCAGTTCTTC	CASSGRTGPDEQFF
TRBV5-1	.	TRBJ2-6	TRBD1	18	TGCGCCAGCAGCCACGGACAGGTGTACAACTCTGGGGCCAACGTCCTGACTTTC	CASSHGQVYNSGANVLTF
TRBV11-2	once	TRBJ2-3	.	11	TGTGCCAGCAGCTTAACGGATACGCAGTATTTT	CASSLTDTQYF